One sample yielded the 4 T cell receptor beta chains listed below, sequenced in a study of blood T cell repertoires in COVID-19. Here immunoSEQ multiplex PCR was the method, and the copy in TCRdb shows in-frame clones only, minus some. The sample contains under 130,000 clones, approximately 88% of which appear only once. Input material: peripheral blood. The source of these receptors is a human donor in a cohort sampled during active COVID-19.

J is TRBJ1-1 and V is TRBV7-9; a weak D match, TRBD1 (5 bases). Per germline, CDR1 SEHNR and CDR2 FQNEAQ (reference sequence). The CDR3 length is 14 residues. Trimming pared 6 bases from V and 4 bases from J, leaving 15 bases between. The CDR3 sequence: CASRSARGFTEAFF. The CDR3 nucleotides are TGTGCCAGCAGGAGCGCAAGGGGTTTCACTGAAGCTTTCTTT.

The chain has TRBV5-4 and TRBJ1-2; D may be TRBD1 (6 bases). Per germline, CDR1 SGHNT and CDR2 YYREEE (reference sequence). V lost 4 bases, J lost 6 bases, and 13 bases lay in between. This CDR3 comprises 13 residues. The CDR3 loop reads CASSQTGSDGYTF. The CDR3 DNA sequence: TGTGCCAGCAGCCAGACAGGTTCGGATGGCTACACCTTC.

This clone was counted a few times. The rearrangement joins TRBV5-6 to TRBJ1-2; 12 bases align to TRBD1. The germline gives CDR1 SGHDT, CDR2 YYEEEE. Trimming cost V 4 bases and J 7 bases; bases outside gene matches: 5. The CDR3 loop spans 14 amino acids. The CDR3 nucleotides read TGTGCCAGCAGCCGGGACAGGGGGCTTGGTGGCTACACCTTC. This translates into CASSRDRGLGGYTF.

The rearrangement uses TRBV7-3 and TRBJ2-3; the D is unclear. This CDR3 contains 15 residues. Germline lookup yields CDR1 SGHTA and CDR2 FQGTGA. The V end was cut by 6 bases, the J end by 4 bases, with 17 bases between. For the CDR3, the DNA is TGTGCCAGCAGTCACGTCCCCGGTGGAGCAGATACGCAGTATTTT. This encodes CASSHVPGGADTQYF.